This TCR beta chain comes out of a study of T cells in Graves' hyperthyroidism and ophthalmopathy. Deletions cut 2 bases from V and 2 bases from J, with 12 bases between. The CDR3 spans 14 residues. Looked up from germline, CDR1 is GTSNPN and CDR2 is SVGIG (reference sequence). Regions amplified from RNA transcripts were the TCR beta CDR3 regions. The study used the HTBI primer set for a first-round RT-PCR of the TCR CDR3. TCRdb re-derived calls from the multiplex PCR reads in MiXCR, one entry per CDR3 protein. The table lists over 250,000 distinct CDR3 sequences, less than 30% of them singletons. This clonotype was recorded many times.

The specimen sequenced was blood. V is TRBV30 and J is TRBJ1-1; weak D call: TRBD1 (5 bases). The receptor was isolated from a man aged 40-50 years with Graves' hyperthyroidism that later progressed to Graves' ophthalmopathy. This CDR3 is CAWSFRGRNTEAFF. CDR3 DNA: TGTGCCTGGAGTTTTAGGGGACGAAACACTGAAGCTTTCTTT.